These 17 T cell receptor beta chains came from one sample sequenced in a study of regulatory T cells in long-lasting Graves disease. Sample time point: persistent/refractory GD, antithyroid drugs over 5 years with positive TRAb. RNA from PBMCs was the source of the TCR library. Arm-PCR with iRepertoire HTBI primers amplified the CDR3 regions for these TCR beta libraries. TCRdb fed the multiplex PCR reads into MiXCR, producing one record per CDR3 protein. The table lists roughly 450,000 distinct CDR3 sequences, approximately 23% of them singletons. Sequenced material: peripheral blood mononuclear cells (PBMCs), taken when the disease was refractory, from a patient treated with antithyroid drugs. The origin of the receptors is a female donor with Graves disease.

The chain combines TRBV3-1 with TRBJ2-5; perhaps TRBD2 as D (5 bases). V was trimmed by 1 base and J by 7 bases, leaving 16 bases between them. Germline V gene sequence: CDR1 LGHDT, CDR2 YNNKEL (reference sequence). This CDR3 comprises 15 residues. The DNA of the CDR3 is TGTGCCAGCAGCCAAGCGTCGTTCGGAGGAGGGACCCAGTACTTC. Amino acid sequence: CASSQASFGGGTQYF.

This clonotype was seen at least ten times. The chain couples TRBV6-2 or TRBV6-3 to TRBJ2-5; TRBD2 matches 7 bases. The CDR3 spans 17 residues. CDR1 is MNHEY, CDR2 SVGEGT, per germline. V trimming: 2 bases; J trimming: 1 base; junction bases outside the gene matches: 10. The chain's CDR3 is CASSYAPGGRRQETQYF. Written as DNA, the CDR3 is TGTGCCAGCAGTTACGCCCCTGGCGGGAGACGCCAAGAGACCCAGTACTTC.

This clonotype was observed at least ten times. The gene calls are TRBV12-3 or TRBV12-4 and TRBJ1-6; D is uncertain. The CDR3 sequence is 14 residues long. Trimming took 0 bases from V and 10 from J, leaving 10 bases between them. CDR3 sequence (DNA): TGTGCCAGCAGTTTAGCGTTCGATTCATCACCCCTCCACTTT. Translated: CASSLAFDSSPLHF.

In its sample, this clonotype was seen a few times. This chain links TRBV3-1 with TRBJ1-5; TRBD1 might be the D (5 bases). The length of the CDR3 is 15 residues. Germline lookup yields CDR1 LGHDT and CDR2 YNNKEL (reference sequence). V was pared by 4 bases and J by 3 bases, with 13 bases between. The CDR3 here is CASSPLRGVNQPQHF. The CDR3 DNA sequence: TGTGCCAGCAGCCCGCTTCGGGGGGTCAATCAGCCCCAGCATTTT.

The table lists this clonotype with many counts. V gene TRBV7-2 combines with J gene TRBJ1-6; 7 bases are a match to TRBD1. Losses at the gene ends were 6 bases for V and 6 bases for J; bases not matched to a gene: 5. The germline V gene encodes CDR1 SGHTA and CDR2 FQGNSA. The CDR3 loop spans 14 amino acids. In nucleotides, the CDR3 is TGTGCCAGCAGTCGGGACAGACCTAATTCACCCCTCCACTTT. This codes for CASSRDRPNSPLHF.

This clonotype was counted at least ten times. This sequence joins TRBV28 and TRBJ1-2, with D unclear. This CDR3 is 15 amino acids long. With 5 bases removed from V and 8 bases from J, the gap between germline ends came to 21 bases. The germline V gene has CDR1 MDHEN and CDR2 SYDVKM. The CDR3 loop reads CASSPPGGPTNGYTF. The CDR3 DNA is TGTGCCAGCAGTCCCCCGGGAGGGCCTACCAACGGCTACACCTTC.

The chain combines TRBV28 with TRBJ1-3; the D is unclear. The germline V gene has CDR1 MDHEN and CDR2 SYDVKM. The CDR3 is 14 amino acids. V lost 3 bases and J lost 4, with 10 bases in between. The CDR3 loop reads CASSFLSIGNTIYF. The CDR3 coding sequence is TGTGCCAGCAGTTTCCTCAGTATCGGAAACACCATATATTTT.

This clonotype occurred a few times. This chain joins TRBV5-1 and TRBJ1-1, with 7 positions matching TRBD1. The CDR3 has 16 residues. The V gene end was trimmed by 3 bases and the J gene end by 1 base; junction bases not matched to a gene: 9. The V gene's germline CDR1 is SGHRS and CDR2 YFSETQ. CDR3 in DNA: TGCGCCAGCAGCTCTCCTCCGGGACAGCCGAACACTGAAGCTTTCTTT. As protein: CASSSPPGQPNTEAFF.

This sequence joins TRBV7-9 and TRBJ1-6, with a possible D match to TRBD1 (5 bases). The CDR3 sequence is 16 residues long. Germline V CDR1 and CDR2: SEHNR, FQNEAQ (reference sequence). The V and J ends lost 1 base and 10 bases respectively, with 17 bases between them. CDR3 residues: CASSLGRAIGESPLHF. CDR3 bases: TGTGCCAGCAGCTTAGGACGCGCTATAGGGGAATCACCCCTCCACTTT.

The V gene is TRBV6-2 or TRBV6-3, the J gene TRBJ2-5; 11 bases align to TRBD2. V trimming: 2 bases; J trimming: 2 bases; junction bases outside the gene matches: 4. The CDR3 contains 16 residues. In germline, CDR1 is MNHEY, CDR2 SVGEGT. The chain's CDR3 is CASSYPGTSGQETQYF. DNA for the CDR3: TGTGCCAGCAGTTACCCAGGGACTAGCGGACAAGAGACCCAGTACTTC.

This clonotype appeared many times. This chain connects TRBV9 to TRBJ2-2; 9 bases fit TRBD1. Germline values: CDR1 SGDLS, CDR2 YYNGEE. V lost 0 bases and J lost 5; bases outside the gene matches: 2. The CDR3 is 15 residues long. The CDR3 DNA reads TGTGCCAGCAGCGTAGGGACAGGGGATACCGGGGAGCTGTTTTTT. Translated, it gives CASSVGTGDTGELFF.

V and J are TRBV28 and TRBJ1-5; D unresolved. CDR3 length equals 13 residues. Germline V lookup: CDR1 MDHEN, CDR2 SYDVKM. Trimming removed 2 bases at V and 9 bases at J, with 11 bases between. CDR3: CASSLTGEGPQHF. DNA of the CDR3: TGTGCCAGCAGTTTAACCGGAGAAGGGCCCCAGCATTTT.

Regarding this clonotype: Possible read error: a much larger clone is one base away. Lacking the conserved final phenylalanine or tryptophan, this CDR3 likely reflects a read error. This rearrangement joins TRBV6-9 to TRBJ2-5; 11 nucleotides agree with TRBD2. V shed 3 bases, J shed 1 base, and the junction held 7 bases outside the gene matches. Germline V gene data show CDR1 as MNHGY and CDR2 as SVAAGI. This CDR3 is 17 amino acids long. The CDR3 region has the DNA TGTGCCAGCAGTTACTCCCGACTAGCGGGACCCCAAGAGACCCAGTACTCC. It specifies CASSYSRLAGPQETQYS.

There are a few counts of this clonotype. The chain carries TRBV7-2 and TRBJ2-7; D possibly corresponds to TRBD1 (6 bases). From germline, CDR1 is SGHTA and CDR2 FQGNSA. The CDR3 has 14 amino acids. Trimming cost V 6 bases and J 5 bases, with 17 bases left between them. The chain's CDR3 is CASSLTGAVDEQYF. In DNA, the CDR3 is TGTGCCAGCAGTTTGACAGGAGCTGTGGACGAGCAGTACTTC.

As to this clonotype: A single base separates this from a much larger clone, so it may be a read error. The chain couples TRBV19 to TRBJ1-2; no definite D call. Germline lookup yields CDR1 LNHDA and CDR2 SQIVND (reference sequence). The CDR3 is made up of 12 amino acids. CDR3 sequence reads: CASSMTQTGHTF. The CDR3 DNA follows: TGTGCCAGTAGTATGACACAGACTGGCCACACCTTC. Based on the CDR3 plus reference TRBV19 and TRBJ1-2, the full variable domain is DGGITQSPKYLFRKEGQNVTLSCEQNLNHDAMYWYRQDPGQGLRLIYYSQIVNDFQKGDIAEGYSVSREKKESFPLTVTSAQKNPTAFYLCASSMTQTGHTFGSGTRLTVV.

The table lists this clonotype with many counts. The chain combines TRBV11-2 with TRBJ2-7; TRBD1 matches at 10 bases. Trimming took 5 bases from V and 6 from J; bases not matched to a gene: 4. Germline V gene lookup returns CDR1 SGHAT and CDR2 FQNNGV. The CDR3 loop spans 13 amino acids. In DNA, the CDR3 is TGTGCCAGCAGCGGCAGGACAGGGGGCGAGCAGTACTTC. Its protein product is CASSGRTGGEQYF.

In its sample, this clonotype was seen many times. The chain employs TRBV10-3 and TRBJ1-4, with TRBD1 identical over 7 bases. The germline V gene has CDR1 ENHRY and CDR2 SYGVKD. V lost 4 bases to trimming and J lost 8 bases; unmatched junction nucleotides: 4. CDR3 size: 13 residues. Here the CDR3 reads CAISAQGDEKLFF. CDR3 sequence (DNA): TGTGCCATCAGTGCCCAGGGGGACGAAAAACTGTTTTTT.